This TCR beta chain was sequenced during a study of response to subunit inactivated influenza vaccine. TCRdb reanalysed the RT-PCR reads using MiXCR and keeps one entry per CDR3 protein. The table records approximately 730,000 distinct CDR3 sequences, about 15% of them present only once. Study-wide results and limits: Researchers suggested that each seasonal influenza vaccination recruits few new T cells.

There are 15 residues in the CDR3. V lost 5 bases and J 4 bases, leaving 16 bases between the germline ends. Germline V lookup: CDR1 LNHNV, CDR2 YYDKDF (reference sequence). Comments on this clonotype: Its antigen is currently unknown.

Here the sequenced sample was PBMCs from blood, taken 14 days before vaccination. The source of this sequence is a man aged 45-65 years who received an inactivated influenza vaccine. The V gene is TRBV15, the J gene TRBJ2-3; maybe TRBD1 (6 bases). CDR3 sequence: CATSAFRGYADTQYF. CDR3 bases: TGTGCCACCAGCGCCTTCAGGGGTTATGCAGATACGCAGTATTTT.